A selection of T cell receptor beta chains follows, all from one sample in a study of T-cell reconstitution after alpha-beta-depleted transplantation in children. Each CDR3 protein is one row after TCRdb ran MiXCR on the PCR reads. The sample carries 600,000 or so distinct CDR3 sequences, 20% to 25% recorded once. The source material was PBMCs, mostly from graft donor cells, sampled 360 days after TCRalphabeta/CD19-depleted stem cell transplant. The receptors derive from a boy younger than two who had a stem cell transplant for acute myeloid leukemia, so the T cells may come from the graft donor. Each CDR3 is given with its conserved first and last residue. A D gene is named only where the DNA matches it firmly. For some rows the clone size is stated as once, few or many, or as a class when expanded; others skip it.

D gene,V gene,clone size,J gene,CDR3 DNA,CDR3 protein
.,TRBV29-1,few,TRBJ2-1,TGCAGCGCTAGTGGCGGGGTGAGCTCCTACAATGAGCAGTTCTTC,CSASGGVSSYNEQFF
TRBD2,TRBV20-1,few,TRBJ2-2,TGCAGTGCTAGAGGAGGGCTCGGGGGGGCCAACACCGGGGAGCTGTTTTTT,CSARGGLGGANTGELFF
.,TRBV14,many,TRBJ2-1,TGTGCCAGCAGCCAAGAAGGCTGGCCTTCACCGGAGCAGTTCTTC,CASSQEGWPSPEQFF
.,TRBV20-1,.,TRBJ1-3,TGCAGTGCTAGTAGTGCGGGAAACACCATATATTTT,CSASSAGNTIYF
.,TRBV25-1,few,TRBJ1-4,TGTGCCAGCAGTGATCCCCAGACCGGACCCAATGAAAAACTGTTTTTT,CASSDPQTGPNEKLFF
.,TRBV20-1,many,TRBJ2-1,TGCAGTGGTCTTGGACAGAACTACAATGAGCAGTTCTTC,CSGLGQNYNEQFF
.,TRBV2,many,TRBJ2-1,TGTGCCAGCAGTGAAGGGGGGCTGAGACCCAATGAGCAGTTCTTC,CASSEGGLRPNEQFF
.,TRBV15,few,TRBJ2-1,TGTGCCACCAGCAGAGGAGGGGAAGGCCCCTACAATGAGCAGTTCTTC,CATSRGGEGPYNEQFF
TRBD2,TRBV25-1,.,TRBJ2-3,TGTGCCAGCATCGGGACTAGCGGGGGGGCGCCAGATACGCAGTATTTT,CASIGTSGGAPDTQYF
TRBD1,TRBV29-1,many,TRBJ1-2,TGCAGCGGCCTTACACAGGGGCCGACCGACTATGGCTACACCTTC,CSGLTQGPTDYGYTF
.,TRBV5-1,many,TRBJ2-7,TGCGCCAGCAGCGTGGGTAAGGCCTTATCCTACGAGCAGTACTTC,CASSVGKALSYEQYF
.,TRBV12-3/TRBV12-4,.,TRBJ2-5,TGTGCCAGCAGTTTAGGAGAGGGGACCCAGTACTTC,CASSLGEGTQYF
.,TRBV20-1,few,TRBJ2-1,TGCAGTGCTAACCACCGAAGTAATGAGCAGTTCTTC,CSANHRSNEQFF
.,TRBV20-1,.,TRBJ1-6,TGCAGTGCTAGTGAGGTCCTAAATTCACCCCTCCACTTT,CSASEVLNSPLHF
.,TRBV3-1,many,TRBJ1-1,TGTGCCAGCACTACTACCGGGACGGTGAACACTGAAGCTTTCTTT,CASTTTGTVNTEAFF
.,TRBV2,many,TRBJ2-5,TGTGCCAGCAGCAGGGTTCAAGAGACCCAGTACTTC,CASSRVQETQYF
TRBD2,TRBV7-2,once,TRBJ2-1,TGTGCCAGCAGCTCGGATAAGCGGGGGGGTTACAATGAGCAGTTCTTC,CASSSDKRGGYNEQFF
.,TRBV2,few,TRBJ2-4,TGTGCCAGCAGGTTGACTCCTATAGCCAAAAACATTCTGTACTTC,CASRLTPIAKNILYF
.,TRBV7-2,.,TRBJ2-6,TGTGCCAGCAGCTTATCTGTCTCTGGGGCCAACGTCCTGACTTTC,CASSLSVSGANVLTF
.,TRBV20-1,many,TRBJ2-2,TGCAGTGCTCCGGGACTGCGGAACACCGGGGAGCTGTTTTTT,CSAPGLRNTGELFF
.,TRBV7-9,few,TRBJ1-4,TGTGCCAGCAGCTTGCCCGGACGGGATGAAAAACTGTTTTTT,CASSLPGRDEKLFF
TRBD2,TRBV20-1,few,TRBJ2-3,TGCAGTGTTGTTAGCGGGGCCACAGATACGCAGTATTTT,CSVVSGATDTQYF
TRBD1,TRBV6-4,few,TRBJ1-4,TGTGCCAGCAGTCCTCTAAGGGGGCAGGGGGCGCGTTTACGTGAAAAACTGTTTTTT,CASSPLRGQGARLREKLFF
.,TRBV10-3,few,TRBJ2-1,TGTGCCATCAGTGGAGGCTTCAGGGAAGTTTTTGGTGAGCAGTTCTTC,CAISGGFREVFGEQFF
.,TRBV7-7,many,TRBJ2-2,TGTGCCAGCAGCTTTGCGGGGAACACCGGGGAGCTGTTTTTT,CASSFAGNTGELFF
TRBD1,TRBV4-1,.,TRBJ2-5,TGCGCCAGCAGCCAAGAAGGGACAGACCAAGAGACCCAGTACTTC,CASSQEGTDQETQYF
.,TRBV19,many,TRBJ2-7,TGTGCCAGTAGTTCTCTTTACTTCGCTCACGAGCAGTACTTC,CASSSLYFAHEQYF
.,TRBV9,many,TRBJ2-1,TGTGCCAGCAGCCCCCCCAGCGGGTCCTCCTACAATGAGCAGTTCTTC,CASSPPSGSSYNEQFF
.,TRBV28,.,TRBJ1-1,TGTGCCAGCGCACACACAGGGGAAGCTTTCTTT,CASAHTGEAFF
TRBD1,TRBV20-1,.,TRBJ2-1,TGCAGTGCTAGAAGAACCGGGACAGGGGACAATGAGCAGTTCTTC,CSARRTGTGDNEQFF
TRBD1,TRBV6-1,.,TRBJ1-6,TGTGCCAGCAGGTGGACAGGGAAGGATTCACCCCTCCACTTT,CASRWTGKDSPLHF
TRBD1,TRBV15,.,TRBJ2-5,TGTGCCACCAGCCCCCGACAGGGCCAAGAGACCCAGTACTTC,CATSPRQGQETQYF
.,TRBV24-1,few,TRBJ2-7,TGTGCCACCATAGAGGCACGGTCCTACGAGCAGTACTTC,CATIEARSYEQYF
TRBD1,TRBV4-1,.,TRBJ2-5,TGCGCCAGCAGCAGGGGGCTCGGGACAGCTAGGCTCCAAGAGACCCAGTACTTC,CASSRGLGTARLQETQYF
.,TRBV20-1,.,TRBJ2-5,TGCAGTGCTAACGGCGGTCACCAAGAGACCCAGTACTTC,CSANGGHQETQYF
TRBD1,TRBV12-3/TRBV12-4,.,TRBJ1-5,TGTGCCAGCAGTTTCGGACAGGGAAGGGGGAATCAGCCCCAGCATTTT,CASSFGQGRGNQPQHF
.,TRBV5-6,.,TRBJ1-5,TGTGCCAGCAGCTTACAAGGGGCCCTTAGGCATCAGCCCCAGCATTTT,CASSLQGALRHQPQHF
.,TRBV29-1,many,TRBJ2-5,TGCAGCGTTGTCGGGGACCTCCTCCAAGAGACCCAGTACTTC,CSVVGDLLQETQYF
TRBD1,TRBV6-1,many,TRBJ2-5,TGTGCCAGCAGGGTCGACCCGACAGGGGTAATCGAGACCCAGTACTTC,CASRVDPTGVIETQYF
TRBD1,TRBV20-1,.,TRBJ2-1,TGCAGTGCTAGAGATCCCCCGACAGGGTCGGCCATCGAGCAGTTCTTC,CSARDPPTGSAIEQFF
.,TRBV4-3,many,TRBJ2-3,TGCGCCAGCAGCCAAGTCGCGGGGCCAGCAGATACGCAGTATTTT,CASSQVAGPADTQYF
.,TRBV18,.,TRBJ2-3,TGTGCCAGCTCCCTGGGACGGGGGTCGTCCGATACGCAGTATTTT,CASSLGRGSSDTQYF
.,TRBV6-1,.,TRBJ1-6,TGTGCCAGCCACCCCGGGTCTGGTTCACCCCTCCACTTT,CASHPGSGSPLHF
.,TRBV27,many,TRBJ2-2,TGTGCCAGCAGTTCGGGACCCCCGAACACCGGGGAGCTGTTTTTT,CASSSGPPNTGELFF
.,TRBV3-1,many,TRBJ2-2,TGTGCCAGCAGCCAAGATCGGCCAACCGGGGAGCTGTTTTTT,CASSQDRPTGELFF
TRBD2,TRBV20-1,many,TRBJ2-3,TGCAGTGCTAGAGATCTATATGGGAGCGGGGAGAGCACAGATACGCAGTATTTT,CSARDLYGSGESTDTQYF